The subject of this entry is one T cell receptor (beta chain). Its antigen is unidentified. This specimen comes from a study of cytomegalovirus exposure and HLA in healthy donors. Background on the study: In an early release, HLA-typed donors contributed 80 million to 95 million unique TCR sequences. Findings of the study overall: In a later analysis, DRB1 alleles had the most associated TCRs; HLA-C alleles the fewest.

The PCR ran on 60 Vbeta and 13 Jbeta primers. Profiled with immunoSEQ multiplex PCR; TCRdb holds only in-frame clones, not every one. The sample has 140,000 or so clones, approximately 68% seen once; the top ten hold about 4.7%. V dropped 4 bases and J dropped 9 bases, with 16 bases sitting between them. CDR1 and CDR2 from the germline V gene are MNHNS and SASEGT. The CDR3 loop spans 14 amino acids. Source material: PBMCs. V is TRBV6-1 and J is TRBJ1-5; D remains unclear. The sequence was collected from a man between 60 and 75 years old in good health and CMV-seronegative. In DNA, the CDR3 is TGTGCCAGCAGTGGGACTGTGGTCGGGTGGCCCCAGCATTTT. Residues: CASSGTVVGWPQHF.